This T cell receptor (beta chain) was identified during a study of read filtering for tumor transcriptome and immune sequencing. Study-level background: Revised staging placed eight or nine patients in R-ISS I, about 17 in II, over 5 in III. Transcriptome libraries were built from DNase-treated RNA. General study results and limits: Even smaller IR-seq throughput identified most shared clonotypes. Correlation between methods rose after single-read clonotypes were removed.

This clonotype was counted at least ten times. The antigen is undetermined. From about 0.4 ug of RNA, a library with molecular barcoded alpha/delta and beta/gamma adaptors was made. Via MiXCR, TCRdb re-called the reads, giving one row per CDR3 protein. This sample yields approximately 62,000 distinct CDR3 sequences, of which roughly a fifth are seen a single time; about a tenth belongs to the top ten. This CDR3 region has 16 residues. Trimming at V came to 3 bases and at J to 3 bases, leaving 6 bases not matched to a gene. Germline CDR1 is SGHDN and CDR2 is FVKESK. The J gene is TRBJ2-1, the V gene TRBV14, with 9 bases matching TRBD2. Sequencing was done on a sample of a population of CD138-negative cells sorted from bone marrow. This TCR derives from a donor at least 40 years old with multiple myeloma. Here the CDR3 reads CASSHTAGGIYNEQFF. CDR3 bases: TGTGCCAGCAGCCACACAGCGGGGGGAATCTACAATGAGCAGTTCTTC.